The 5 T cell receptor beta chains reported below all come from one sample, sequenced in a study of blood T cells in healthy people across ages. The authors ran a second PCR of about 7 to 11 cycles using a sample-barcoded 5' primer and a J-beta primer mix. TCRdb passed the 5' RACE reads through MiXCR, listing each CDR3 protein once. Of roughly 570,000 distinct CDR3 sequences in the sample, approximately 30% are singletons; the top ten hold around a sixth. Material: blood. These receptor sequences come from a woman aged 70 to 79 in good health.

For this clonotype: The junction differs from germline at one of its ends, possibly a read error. The CDR3 coding sequence is TGCGCCAGCAGCGCCGGGACTAGGGGGGCAGATACGCAGTATTTT. Translating gives CASSAGTRGADTQYF. The rearrangement uses TRBV9 and TRBJ2-3, with TRBD2 matching 8 bases. This CDR3 spans 15 amino acids. CDR1 is SGDLS and CDR2 is YYNGEE in the germline V gene.

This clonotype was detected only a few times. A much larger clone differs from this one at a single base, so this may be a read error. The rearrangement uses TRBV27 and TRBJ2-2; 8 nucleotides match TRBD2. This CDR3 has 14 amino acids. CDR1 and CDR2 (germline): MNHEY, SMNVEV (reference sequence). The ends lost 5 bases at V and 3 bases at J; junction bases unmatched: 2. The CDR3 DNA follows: TGTGCCAGCAGTGCGGGGGGATACACCGGGGAGCTGTTTTTT. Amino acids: CASSAGGYTGELFF.

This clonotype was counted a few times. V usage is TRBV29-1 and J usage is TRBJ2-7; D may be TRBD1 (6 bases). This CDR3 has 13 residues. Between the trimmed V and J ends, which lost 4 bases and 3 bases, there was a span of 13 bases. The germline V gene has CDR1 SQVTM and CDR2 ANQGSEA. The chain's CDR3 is CSVGGTRYYEQYF. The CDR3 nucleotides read TGCAGCGTTGGGGGGACACGCTACTACGAGCAGTACTTC.

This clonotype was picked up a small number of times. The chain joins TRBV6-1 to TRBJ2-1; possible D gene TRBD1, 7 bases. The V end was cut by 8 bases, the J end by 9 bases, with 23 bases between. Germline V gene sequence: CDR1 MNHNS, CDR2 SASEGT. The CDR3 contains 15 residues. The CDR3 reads CASHFRDSPGGEQFF. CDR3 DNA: TGTGCCAGCCACTTCCGGGACAGCCCCGGGGGTGAGCAGTTCTTC.

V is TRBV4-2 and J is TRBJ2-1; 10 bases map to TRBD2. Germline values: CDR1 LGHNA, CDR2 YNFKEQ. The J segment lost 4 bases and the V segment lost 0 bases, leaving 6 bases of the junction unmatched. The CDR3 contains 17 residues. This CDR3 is CASSQDRRTSGYNEQFF. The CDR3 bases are TGTGCCAGCAGCCAAGATAGAAGGACTAGCGGATACAATGAGCAGTTCTTC.